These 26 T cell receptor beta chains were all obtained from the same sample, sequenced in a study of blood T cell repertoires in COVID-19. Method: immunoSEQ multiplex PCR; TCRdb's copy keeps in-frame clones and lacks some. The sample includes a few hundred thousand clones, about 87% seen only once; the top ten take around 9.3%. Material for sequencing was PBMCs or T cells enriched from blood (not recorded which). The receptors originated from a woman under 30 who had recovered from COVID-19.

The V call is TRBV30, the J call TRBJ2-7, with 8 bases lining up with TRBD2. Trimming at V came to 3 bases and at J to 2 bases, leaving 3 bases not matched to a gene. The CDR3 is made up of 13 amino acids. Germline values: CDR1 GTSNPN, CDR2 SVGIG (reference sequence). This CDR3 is CAWSPGGAYEQYF. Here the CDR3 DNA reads TGTGCCTGGAGCCCGGGGGGGGCCTACGAGCAGTACTTC.

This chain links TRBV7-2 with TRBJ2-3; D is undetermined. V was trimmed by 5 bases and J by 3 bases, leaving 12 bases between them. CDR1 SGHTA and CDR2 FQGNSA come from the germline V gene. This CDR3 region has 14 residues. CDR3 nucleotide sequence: TGTGCCAGCAGCAATTTTCTGTTTACAGATACGCAGTATTTT. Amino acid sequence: CASSNFLFTDTQYF.

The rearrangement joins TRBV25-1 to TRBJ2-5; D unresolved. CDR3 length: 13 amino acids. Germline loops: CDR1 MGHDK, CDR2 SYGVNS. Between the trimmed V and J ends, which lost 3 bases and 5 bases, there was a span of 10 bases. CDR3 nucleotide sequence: TGTGCCAGCAGTGATCTCCCCGCGGAGACCCAGTACTTC. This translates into CASSDLPAETQYF.

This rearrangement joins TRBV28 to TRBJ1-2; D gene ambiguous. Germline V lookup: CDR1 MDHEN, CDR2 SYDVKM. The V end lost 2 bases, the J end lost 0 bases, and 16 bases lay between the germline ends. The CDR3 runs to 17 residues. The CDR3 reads CASSLGRRLIANYGYTF. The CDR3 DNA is TGTGCCAGCAGTTTAGGAAGGCGGTTGATAGCTAACTATGGCTACACCTTC.

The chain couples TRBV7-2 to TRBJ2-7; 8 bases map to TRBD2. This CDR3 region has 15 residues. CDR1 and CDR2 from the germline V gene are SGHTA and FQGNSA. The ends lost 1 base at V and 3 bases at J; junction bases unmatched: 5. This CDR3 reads CASSLGASGYYEQYF. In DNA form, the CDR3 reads TGTGCCAGCAGCTTAGGGGCTAGCGGGTACTACGAGCAGTACTTC.

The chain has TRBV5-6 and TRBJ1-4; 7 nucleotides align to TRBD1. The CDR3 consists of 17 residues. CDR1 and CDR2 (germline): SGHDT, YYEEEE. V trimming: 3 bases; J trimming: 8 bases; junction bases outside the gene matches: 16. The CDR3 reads CASSWRAKGAGDEKLFF. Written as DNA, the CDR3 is TGTGCCAGCAGCTGGAGGGCTAAGGGGGCTGGAGACGAAAAACTGTTTTTT.

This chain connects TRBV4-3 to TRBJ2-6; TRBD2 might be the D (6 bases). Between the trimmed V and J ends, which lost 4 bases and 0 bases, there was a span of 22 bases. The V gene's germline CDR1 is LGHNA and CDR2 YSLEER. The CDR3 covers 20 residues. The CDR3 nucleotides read TGCGCCAGCAGCCGAGTAAAAGGGCGGGGCCCCAGCTCTGGGGCCAACGTCCTGACTTTC. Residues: CASSRVKGRGPSSGANVLTF.

The DNA for the CDR3 is TGCGCCAGCAGCCTGGACAGGGCTGCTAATGAAAAACTGTTTTTT. Its protein product is CASSLDRAANEKLFF. The rearrangement uses TRBV5-1 and TRBJ1-4; 8 bases map to TRBD1. Germline CDR1 and CDR2: SGHRS and YFSETQ. V gave up 4 bases and J gave up 3 bases; unmatched junction bases: 5. The length of the CDR3 is 15 residues.

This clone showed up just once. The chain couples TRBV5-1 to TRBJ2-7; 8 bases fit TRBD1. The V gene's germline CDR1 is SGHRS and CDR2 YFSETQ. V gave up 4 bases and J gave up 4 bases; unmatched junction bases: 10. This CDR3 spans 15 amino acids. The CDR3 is CASSPKQGDEYEQYF. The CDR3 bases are TGCGCCAGCAGCCCAAAACAGGGGGATGAGTACGAGCAGTACTTC.

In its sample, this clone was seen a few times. In nucleotides, the CDR3 is TGCAGCGTTGAAAGGACTAGCAACACTGAGCAGTTCTTC. Protein: CSVERTSNTEQFF. The V gene is TRBV29-1, the J gene TRBJ2-1; 8 positions agree with TRBD2. Germline assignment: CDR1 SQVTM and CDR2 ANQGSEA. J gave up 9 bases and V 2 bases, and 6 bases lay outside the gene matches. This CDR3 is built from 13 residues.

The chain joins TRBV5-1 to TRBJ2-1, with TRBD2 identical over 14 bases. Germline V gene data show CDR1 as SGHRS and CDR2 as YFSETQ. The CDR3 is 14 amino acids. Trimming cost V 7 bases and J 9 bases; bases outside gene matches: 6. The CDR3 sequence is CASATSGGGGEQFF. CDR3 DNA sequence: TGCGCCAGCGCGACTAGCGGGGGGGGAGGTGAGCAGTTCTTC.

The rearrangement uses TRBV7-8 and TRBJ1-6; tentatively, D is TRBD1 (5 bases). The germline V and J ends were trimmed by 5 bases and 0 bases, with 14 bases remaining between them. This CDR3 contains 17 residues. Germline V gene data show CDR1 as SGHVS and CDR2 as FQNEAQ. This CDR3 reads CASSLSDSYSYNSPLHF. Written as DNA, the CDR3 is TGTGCCAGCAGCCTTTCCGACAGTTACTCCTATAATTCACCCCTCCACTTT.

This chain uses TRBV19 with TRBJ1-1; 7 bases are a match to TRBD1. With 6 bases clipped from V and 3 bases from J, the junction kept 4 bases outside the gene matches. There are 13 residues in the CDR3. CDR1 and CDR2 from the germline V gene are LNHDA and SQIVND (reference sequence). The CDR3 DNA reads TGTGCCAGTAGACTGACAGGGCACACTGAAGCTTTCTTT. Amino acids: CASRLTGHTEAFF.

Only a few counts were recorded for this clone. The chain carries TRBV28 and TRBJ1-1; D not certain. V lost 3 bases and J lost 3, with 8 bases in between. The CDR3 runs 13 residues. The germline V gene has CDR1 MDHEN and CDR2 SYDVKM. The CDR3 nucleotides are TGTGCCAGCAGTTTCGCCCGGGACACTGAAGCTTTCTTT. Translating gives CASSFARDTEAFF.

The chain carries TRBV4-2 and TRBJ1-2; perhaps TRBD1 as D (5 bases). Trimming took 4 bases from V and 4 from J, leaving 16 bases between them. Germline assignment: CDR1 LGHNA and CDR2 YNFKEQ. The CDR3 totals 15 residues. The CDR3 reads CASSLRWGDGYGYTF. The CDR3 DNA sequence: TGTGCCAGCAGCCTCCGCTGGGGGGATGGCTATGGCTACACCTTC.

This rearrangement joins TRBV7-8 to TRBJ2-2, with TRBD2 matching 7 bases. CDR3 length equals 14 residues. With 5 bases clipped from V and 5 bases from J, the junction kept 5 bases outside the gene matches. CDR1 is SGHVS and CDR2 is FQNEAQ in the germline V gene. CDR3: CASSVMGGTGELFF. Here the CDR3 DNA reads TGTGCCAGCAGCGTAATGGGGGGGACCGGGGAGCTGTTTTTT.

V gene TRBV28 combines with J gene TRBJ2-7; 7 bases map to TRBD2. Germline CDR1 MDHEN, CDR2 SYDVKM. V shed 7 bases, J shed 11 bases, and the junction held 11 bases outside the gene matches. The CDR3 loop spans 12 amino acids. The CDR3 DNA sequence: TGTGCCAGCACCCAAGCGGGATTGGGGGAGTACTTC. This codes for CASTQAGLGEYF.

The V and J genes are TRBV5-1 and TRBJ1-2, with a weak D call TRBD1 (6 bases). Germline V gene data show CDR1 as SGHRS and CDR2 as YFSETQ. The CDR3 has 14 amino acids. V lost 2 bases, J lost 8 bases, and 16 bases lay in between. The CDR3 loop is CASSFRTAVGGYTF. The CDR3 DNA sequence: TGCGCCAGCAGCTTTAGGACAGCGGTGGGGGGCTACACCTTC.

The CDR3 is CATSDSTGTHGGLYEQYF. The CDR3 nucleotides are TGTGCCACCAGTGATTCCACCGGGACCCACGGGGGGCTCTACGAGCAGTACTTC. V and J are TRBV24-1 and TRBJ2-7, with D possibly TRBD2 on 7 matching bases. With 2 bases removed from V and 3 bases from J, the gap between germline ends came to 22 bases. This CDR3 has 18 amino acids. Germline V gives CDR1 KGHDR, CDR2 SFDVKD.

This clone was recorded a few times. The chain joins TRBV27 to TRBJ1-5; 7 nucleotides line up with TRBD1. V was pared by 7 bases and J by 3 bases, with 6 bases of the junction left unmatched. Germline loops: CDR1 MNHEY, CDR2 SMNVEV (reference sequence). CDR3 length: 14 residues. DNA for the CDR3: TGTGCCAGCAATCAACAGGGGTCCAATCAGCCCCAGCATTTT. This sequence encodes CASNQQGSNQPQHF.

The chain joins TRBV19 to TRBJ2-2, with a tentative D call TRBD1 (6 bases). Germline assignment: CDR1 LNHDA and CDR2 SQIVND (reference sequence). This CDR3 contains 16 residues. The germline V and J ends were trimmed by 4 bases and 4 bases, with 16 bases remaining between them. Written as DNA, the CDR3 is TGTGCCAGTAGTACCCACGGGACACCCGTCACCGGGGAGCTGTTTTTT. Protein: CASSTHGTPVTGELFF.

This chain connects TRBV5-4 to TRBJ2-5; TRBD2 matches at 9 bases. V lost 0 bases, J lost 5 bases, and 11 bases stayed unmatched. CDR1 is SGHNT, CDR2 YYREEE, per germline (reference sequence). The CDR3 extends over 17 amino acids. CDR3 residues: CASSLGDLAGARETQYF. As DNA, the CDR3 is TGTGCCAGCAGCTTGGGGGACTTAGCGGGAGCTCGTGAGACCCAGTACTTC.

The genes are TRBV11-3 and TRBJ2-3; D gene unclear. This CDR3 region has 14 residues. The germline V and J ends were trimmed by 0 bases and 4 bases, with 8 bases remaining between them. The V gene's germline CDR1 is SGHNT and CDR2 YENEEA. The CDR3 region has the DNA TGTGCCAGCAGCTTAGATCCCCGGGCAGATACGCAGTATTTT. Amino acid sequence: CASSLDPRADTQYF.

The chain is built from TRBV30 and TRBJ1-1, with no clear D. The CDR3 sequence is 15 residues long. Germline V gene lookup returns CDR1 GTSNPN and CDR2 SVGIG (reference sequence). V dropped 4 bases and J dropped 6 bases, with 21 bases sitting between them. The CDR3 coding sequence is TGTGCCTGGACACGACCCCGGGTGATTGTCGCTGAAGCTTTCTTT. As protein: CAWTRPRVIVAEAFF.

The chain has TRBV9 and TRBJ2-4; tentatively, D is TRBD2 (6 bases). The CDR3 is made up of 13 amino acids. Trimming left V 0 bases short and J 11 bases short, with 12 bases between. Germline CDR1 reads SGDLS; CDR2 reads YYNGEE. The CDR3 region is CASSVGGGGVQYF. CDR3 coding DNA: TGTGCCAGCAGCGTAGGGGGTGGAGGGGTTCAGTACTTC.

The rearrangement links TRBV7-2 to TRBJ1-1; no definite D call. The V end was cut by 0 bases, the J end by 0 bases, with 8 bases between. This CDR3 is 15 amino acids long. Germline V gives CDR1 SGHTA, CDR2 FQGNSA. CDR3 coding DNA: TGTGCCAGCAGCTTAGCGGCGGCGGTGAACACTGAAGCTTTCTTT. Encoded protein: CASSLAAAVNTEAFF.